Each of the 13 T cell receptor beta chains below was sequenced from the same sample in a study of blood T cell repertoires in COVID-19. The protocol was immunoSEQ multiplex PCR, while the TCRdb copy is restricted to in-frame clones and leaves out a portion. Of more than 150,000 clones listed, about 90% are singletons. Sequencing input: peripheral blood. The receptors were gathered from a woman between 70 and 85 years old with acute or convalescent COVID-19.

Only one count was recorded for this clone. CDR3 loop: CASRVTGDQETQYF. The CDR3, as DNA: TGTGCCAGCAGAGTTACAGGGGACCAAGAGACCCAGTACTTC. This chain joins TRBV6-5 and TRBJ2-5; 7 bases fit TRBD1. Losses at the gene ends were 6 bases for V and 0 bases for J; bases not matched to a gene: 4. The CDR3 is made up of 14 amino acids. Germline CDR1 reads MNHEY; CDR2 reads SVGAGI.

CDR3 nucleotides: TGTGCCAGCTCACCGCAGAAAGTCAATGATCAGCCCCAGCATTTT. Protein sequence: CASSPQKVNDQPQHF. The J gene is TRBJ1-5, the V gene TRBV18; D is undetermined. Trimming took 3 bases from V and 5 from J, leaving 14 bases between them. The CDR3 is 15 residues long. Germline CDR1 KGHSH, CDR2 LQKENI.

Only one count was recorded for this clone. CDR3 sequence (DNA): TGCGCCAGCAGCCAAGATCTGTTCGCGAACACCGGGGAGCTGTTTTTT. This sequence encodes CASSQDLFANTGELFF. This chain joins TRBV4-3 and TRBJ2-2; D is unclear. The CDR3 loop spans 16 amino acids. V was clipped by 0 bases and J by 0 bases, with 8 bases between them. CDR1 is LGHNA and CDR2 is YSLEER in the germline V gene.

This chain connects TRBV19 to TRBJ1-5; D not certain. V lost 3 bases, J lost 3 bases, and 6 bases lay in between. This CDR3 has 13 residues. Per germline, CDR1 LNHDA and CDR2 SQIVND (reference sequence). The CDR3 loop reads CASSIQDNQPQHF. The CDR3 bases are TGTGCCAGTAGTATCCAGGACAATCAGCCCCAGCATTTT.

The sample holds a few counts of this clone. The chain uses TRBV7-2 and TRBJ2-7; weak D call: TRBD2 (6 bases). This CDR3 is 16 amino acids long. Germline CDR1 and CDR2: SGHTA and FQGNSA. The V end was cut by 1 base, the J end by 7 bases, with 20 bases between. In nucleotides, the CDR3 is TGTGCCAGCAGCTTAGGGTACGGGAGTGGTATCTGGGAGCAGTACTTC. Its translation: CASSLGYGSGIWEQYF.

This chain links TRBV9 with TRBJ1-2, with 8 bases lining up with TRBD1. The CDR3 totals 14 residues. V lost 2 bases and J lost 7; bases outside the gene matches: 7. Germline V CDR1 and CDR2: SGDLS, YYNGEE. The CDR3 spells CASSVGQGALGYTF. CDR3 bases: TGTGCCAGCAGCGTGGGGCAGGGGGCTCTTGGCTACACCTTC.

The genes are TRBV29-1 and TRBJ2-7, with 7 bases aligning to TRBD2. The ends lost 4 bases at V and 0 bases at J; junction bases unmatched: 9. The CDR3 is 15 residues long. The germline V gene has CDR1 SQVTM and CDR2 ANQGSEA. The CDR3 nucleotides read TGCAGCGTTGCCTGGGGGGGGGTCCGCTCCTACGAGCAGTACTTC. Translating it yields CSVAWGGVRSYEQYF.

V and J are TRBV7-9 and TRBJ1-1, with 11 nucleotides matching TRBD1. V lost 5 bases, J lost 1 base, and 6 bases stayed unmatched. Germline CDR1 and CDR2: SEHNR and FQNEAQ (reference sequence). CDR3 size: 16 residues. The CDR3 loop reads CASSRDRGAQNTEAFF. The CDR3 coding sequence is TGTGCCAGCAGCCGGGACAGGGGGGCCCAGAACACTGAAGCTTTCTTT.

This clone was counted once. The chain has TRBV5-5 and TRBJ2-2; 12 nucleotides agree with TRBD2. This CDR3 is built from 16 residues. CDR1 and CDR2 from the germline V gene are SGHKS and YYEKEE (reference sequence). The V segment lost 3 bases and the J segment 9 bases; nucleotides outside the gene matches: 9. CDR3 sequence reads: CASSSMTSGSSRELFF. The DNA for the CDR3 is TGTGCCAGCAGCTCCATGACTAGCGGGAGTTCGCGGGAGCTGTTTTTT.

This chain uses TRBV4-1 with TRBJ2-7; D is uncertain. The CDR3 has 13 residues. V was trimmed by 5 bases and J by 2 bases, leaving 10 bases between them. Germline loops: CDR1 MGHRA, CDR2 YSYEKL. The CDR3 loop reads CASSSTVPYEQYF. Here the CDR3 DNA reads TGCGCCAGCAGCTCCACTGTCCCCTACGAGCAGTACTTC.

The chain links TRBV5-1 to TRBJ1-1, with 7 bases identical to TRBD1. V was clipped by 4 bases and J by 1 base; unmatched bases: 7. Germline V gives CDR1 SGHRS, CDR2 YFSETQ. The CDR3 has 15 amino acids. In DNA, the CDR3 is TGCGCCAGCAGCGGGGGAGACAGGGCGAACACTGAAGCTTTCTTT. It codes for CASSGGDRANTEAFF.

The gene calls are TRBV7-2 and TRBJ2-7, with TRBD1 identical over 7 bases. This CDR3 spans 15 amino acids. With V trimmed by 3 bases and J by 2 bases, 7 bases remained unmatched. Germline CDR1 and CDR2: SGHTA and FQGNSA. CDR3 residues: CASSFGQVVPYEQYF. CDR3 in DNA: TGTGCCAGCAGCTTCGGACAGGTCGTACCCTACGAGCAGTACTTC.

V and J are TRBV6-1 and TRBJ1-2, with unresolved D. Germline loops: CDR1 MNHNS, CDR2 SASEGT. Between the trimmed V and J ends, which lost 2 bases and 4 bases, there was a span of 8 bases. This CDR3 comprises 13 residues. CDR3 coding DNA: TGTGCCAGCAGTGAAAACAGTCCCTATGGCTACACCTTC. Translated: CASSENSPYGYTF.